This T cell receptor beta chain was obtained from a study of T cells in Graves' hyperthyroidism and ophthalmopathy. This clonotype showed up just a few times. Aged 18 to 65, the patients had hyperthyroidism that was newly diagnosed and had lasted under 2 months. Researchers took RNA transcripts and amplified the TCR beta CDR3 regions from them. Using the HTBI primer set, a first-round RT-PCR was run on the TCR CDR3. TCRdb analysed the multiplex PCR reads with MiXCR anew, one entry per CDR3 protein. The repertoire includes hundreds of thousands of distinct CDR3 sequences, 13% of them detected once, and 9% to 9.5% sits in the top ten. The TCR sequence derives from a woman aged 18-29 years with Graves' hyperthyroidism. The sample taken for sequencing was blood.

This chain's CDR3 is CASSRASGFYEQYF. CDR3 DNA: TGTGCCAGCAGCAGGGCTAGCGGGTTTTACGAGCAGTACTTC. V is TRBV5-8 and J is TRBJ2-7; 8 bases agree with TRBD2. The ends lost 4 bases at V and 4 bases at J; junction bases unmatched: 7. CDR3 size: 14 residues. Germline lookup yields CDR1 SGHTS and CDR2 YDEGEE. The full variable domain, in which reference TRBV5-8 and TRBJ2-7 provide the parts outside the CDR3, is EAGVTQSPTHLIKTRGQQATLRCSPISGHTSVYWYQQALGLGLQFLLWYDEGEERNRGNFPPRFSGRQFPNYSSELNVNALELEDSALYLCASSRASGFYEQYFGPGTRLTVT.